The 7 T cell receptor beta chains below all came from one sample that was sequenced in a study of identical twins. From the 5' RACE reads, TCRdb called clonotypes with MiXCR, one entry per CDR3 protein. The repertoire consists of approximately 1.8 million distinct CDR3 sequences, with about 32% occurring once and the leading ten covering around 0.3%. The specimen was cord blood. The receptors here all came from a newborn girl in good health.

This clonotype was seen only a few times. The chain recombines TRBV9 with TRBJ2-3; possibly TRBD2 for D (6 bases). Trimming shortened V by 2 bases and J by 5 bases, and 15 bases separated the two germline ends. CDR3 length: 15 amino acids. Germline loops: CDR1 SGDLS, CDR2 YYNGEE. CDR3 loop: CASSVTGSGRDTQYF. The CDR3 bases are TGTGCCAGCAGCGTTACGGGGAGCGGGCGAGATACGCAGTATTTT. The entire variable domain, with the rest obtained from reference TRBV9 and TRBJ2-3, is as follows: DSGVTQTPKHLITATGQRVTLRCSPRSGDLSVYWYQQSLDQGLQFLIQYYNGEERAKGNILERFSAQQFPDLHSELNLSSLELGDSALYFCASSVTGSGRDTQYFGPGTRLTVL.

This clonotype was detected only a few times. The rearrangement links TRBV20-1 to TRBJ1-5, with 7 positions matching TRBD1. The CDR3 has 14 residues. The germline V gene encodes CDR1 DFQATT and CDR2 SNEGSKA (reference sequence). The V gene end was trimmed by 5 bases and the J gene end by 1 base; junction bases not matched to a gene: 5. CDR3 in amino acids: CSAYRGGSNQPQHF. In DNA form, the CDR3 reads TGCAGTGCTTACAGGGGAGGGAGCAATCAGCCCCAGCATTTT.

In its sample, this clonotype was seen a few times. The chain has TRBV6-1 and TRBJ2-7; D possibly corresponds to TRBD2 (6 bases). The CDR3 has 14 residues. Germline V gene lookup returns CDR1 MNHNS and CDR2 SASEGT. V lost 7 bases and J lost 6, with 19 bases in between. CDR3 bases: TGTGCCAGCACGGGGACTCCGTCGGGAGTCGAGCAGTACTTC. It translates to CASTGTPSGVEQYF.

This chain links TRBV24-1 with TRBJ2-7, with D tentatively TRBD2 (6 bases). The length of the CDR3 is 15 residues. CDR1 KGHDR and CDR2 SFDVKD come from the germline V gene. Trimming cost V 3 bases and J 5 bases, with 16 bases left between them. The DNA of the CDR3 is TGTGCCACCAGTGATGGGGGGTCGCGGGGAAACGAGCAGTACTTC. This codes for CATSDGGSRGNEQYF.

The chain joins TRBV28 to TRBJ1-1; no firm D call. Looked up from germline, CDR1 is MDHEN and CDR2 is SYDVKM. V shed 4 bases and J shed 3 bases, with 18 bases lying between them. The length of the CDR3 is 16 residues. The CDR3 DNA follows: TGTGCCAGCAGTTATCCGCGGTCGCTGGCCCACACTGAAGCTTTCTTT. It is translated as CASSYPRSLAHTEAFF.

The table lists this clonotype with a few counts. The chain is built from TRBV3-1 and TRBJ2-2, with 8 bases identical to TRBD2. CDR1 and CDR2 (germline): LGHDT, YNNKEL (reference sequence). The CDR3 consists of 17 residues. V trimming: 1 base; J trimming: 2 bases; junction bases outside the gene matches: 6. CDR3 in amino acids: CASSQGPSGYNTGELFF. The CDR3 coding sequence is TGTGCCAGCAGCCAAGGGCCTAGCGGGTATAACACCGGGGAGCTGTTTTTT.

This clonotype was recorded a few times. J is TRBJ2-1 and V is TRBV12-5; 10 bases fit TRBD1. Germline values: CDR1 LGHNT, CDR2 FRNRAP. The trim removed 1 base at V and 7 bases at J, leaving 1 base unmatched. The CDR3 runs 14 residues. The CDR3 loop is CASGLGQGANEQFF. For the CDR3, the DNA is TGTGCTAGTGGTTTGGGACAGGGGGCGAATGAGCAGTTCTTC.